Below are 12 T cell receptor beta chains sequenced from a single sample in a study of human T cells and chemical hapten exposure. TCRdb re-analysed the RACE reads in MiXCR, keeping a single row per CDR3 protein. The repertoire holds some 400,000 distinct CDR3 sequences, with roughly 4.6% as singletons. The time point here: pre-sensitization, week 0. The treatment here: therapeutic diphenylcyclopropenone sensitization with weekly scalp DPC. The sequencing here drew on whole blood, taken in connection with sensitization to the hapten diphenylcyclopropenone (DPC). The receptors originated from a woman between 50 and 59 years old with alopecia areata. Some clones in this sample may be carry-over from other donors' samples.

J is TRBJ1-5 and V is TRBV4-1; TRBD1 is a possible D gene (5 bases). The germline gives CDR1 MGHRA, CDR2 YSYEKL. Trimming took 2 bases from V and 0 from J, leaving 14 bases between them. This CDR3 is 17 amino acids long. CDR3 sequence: CASSQTGADYSNQPQHF. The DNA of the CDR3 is TGCGCCAGCAGCCAAACCGGGGCGGACTATAGCAATCAGCCCCAGCATTTT.

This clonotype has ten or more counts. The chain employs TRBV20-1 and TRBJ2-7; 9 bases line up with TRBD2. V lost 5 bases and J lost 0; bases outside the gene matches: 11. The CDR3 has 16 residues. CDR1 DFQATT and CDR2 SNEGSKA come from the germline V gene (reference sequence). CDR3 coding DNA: TGCAGTGCTCCCCCTCGACCTAGCGGGAACTCCTACGAGCAGTACTTC. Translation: CSAPPRPSGNSYEQYF.

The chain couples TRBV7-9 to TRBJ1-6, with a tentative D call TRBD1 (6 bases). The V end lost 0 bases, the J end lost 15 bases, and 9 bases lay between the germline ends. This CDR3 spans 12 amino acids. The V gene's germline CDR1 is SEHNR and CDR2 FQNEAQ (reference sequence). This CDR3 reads CASSLAQGGLHF. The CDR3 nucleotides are TGTGCCAGCAGCTTAGCGCAAGGGGGCCTCCACTTT.

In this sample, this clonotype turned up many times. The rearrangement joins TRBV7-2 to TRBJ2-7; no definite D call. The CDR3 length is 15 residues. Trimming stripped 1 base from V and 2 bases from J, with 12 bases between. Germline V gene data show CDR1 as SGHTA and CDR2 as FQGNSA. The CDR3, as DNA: TGTGCCAGCAGCTTAGACGGCCCCAACGCCTACGAGCAGTACTTC. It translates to CASSLDGPNAYEQYF.

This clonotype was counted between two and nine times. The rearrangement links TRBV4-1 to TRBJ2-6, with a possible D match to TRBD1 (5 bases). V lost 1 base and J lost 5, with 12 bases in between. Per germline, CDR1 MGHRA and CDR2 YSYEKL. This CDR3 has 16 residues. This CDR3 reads CASSQVGRARANVLTF. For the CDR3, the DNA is TGCGCCAGCAGCCAAGTTGGCAGGGCACGGGCCAACGTCCTGACTTTC.

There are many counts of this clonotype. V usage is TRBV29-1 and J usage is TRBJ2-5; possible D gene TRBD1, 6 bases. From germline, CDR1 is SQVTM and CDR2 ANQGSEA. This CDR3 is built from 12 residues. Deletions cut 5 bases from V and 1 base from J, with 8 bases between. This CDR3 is CSVTGTQETQYF. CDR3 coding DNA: TGCAGCGTTACAGGGACCCAAGAGACCCAGTACTTC.

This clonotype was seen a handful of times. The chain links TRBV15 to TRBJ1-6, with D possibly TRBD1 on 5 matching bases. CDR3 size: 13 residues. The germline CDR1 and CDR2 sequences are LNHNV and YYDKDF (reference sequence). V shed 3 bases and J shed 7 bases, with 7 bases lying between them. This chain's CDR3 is CATSSWTNSPLHF. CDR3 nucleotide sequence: TGTGCCACCAGCAGTTGGACAAATTCACCCCTCCACTTT.

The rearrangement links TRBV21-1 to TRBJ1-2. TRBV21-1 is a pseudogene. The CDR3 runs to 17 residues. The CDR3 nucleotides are TGTGCCAGCAACGCCGGGGAGGACCAAGTGTGGTCCTATGGCTACACCTTC. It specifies CASNAGEDQVWSYGYTF.

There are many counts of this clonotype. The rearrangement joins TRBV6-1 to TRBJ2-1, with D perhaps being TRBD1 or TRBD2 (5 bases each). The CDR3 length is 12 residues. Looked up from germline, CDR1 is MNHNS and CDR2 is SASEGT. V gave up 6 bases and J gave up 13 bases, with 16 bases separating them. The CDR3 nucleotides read TGTGCCAGCAGGTTGGAGTGGGACCCCCAGTTCTTC. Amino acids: CASRLEWDPQFF.

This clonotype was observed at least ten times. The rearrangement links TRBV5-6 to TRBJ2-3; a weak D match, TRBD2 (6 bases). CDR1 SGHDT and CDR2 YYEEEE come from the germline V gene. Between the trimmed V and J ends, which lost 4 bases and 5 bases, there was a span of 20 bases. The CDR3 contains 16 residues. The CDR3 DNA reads TGTGCCAGCAGCCCTTCTTGGGGGAAGGGAGGAGATACGCAGTATTTT. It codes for CASSPSWGKGGDTQYF.

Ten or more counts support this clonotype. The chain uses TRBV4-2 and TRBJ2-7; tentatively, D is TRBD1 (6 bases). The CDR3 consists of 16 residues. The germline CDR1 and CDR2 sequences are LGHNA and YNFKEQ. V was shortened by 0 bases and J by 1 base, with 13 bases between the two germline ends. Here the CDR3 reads CASSQDLTGGSYEQYF. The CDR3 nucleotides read TGTGCCAGCAGCCAAGATCTGACAGGCGGGTCCTACGAGCAGTACTTC.

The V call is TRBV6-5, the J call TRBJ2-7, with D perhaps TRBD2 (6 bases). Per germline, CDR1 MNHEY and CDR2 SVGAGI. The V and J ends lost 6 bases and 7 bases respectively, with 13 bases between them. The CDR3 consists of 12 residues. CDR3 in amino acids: CASSSGGAEQYF. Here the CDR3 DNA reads TGTGCCAGCAGCTCCGGCGGGGCGGAGCAGTACTTC.